The 10 T cell receptor beta chains below come from one sample, sequenced in a study of control samples from healthy donors and cancer patients. Method: immunoSEQ multiplex PCR; TCRdb's copy keeps in-frame clones and lacks some. Seen here are around 140,000 clones, roughly nine tenths observed once, and the top ten hold just over 7.5%. The source material was PBMCs. The receptors come from a man aged 50-59 years with head and neck cancer.

The rearrangement joins TRBV25-1 to TRBJ2-7; D tentatively fits TRBD1 or TRBD2 (5 bases each). Germline lookup yields CDR1 MGHDK and CDR2 SYGVNS. The ends were cut back, 7 bases at V and 2 bases at J, with 12 bases in the middle. The CDR3 covers 13 residues. The CDR3 DNA is TGTGCCAGCATGGGGACGGTCACCTACGAGCAGTACTTC. This translates into CASMGTVTYEQYF.

The chain has TRBV29-1 and TRBJ2-7, with D perhaps TRBD1 (6 bases). The germline V gene encodes CDR1 SQVTM and CDR2 ANQGSEA. The CDR3 is made up of 11 amino acids. V was pared by 3 bases and J by 6 bases, with 9 bases between. The CDR3: CSVERGGEQYF. The CDR3 DNA follows: TGCAGCGTTGAGCGAGGGGGCGAGCAGTACTTC.

This clone was found a few times. The chain couples TRBV28 to TRBJ2-1, with TRBD2 matching 8 bases. With V trimmed by 6 bases and J by 5 bases, 6 bases remained unmatched. The CDR3 has 14 amino acids. Germline values: CDR1 MDHEN, CDR2 SYDVKM. The CDR3 here is CASRTAGANNEQFF. The CDR3 DNA reads TGTGCCAGCAGGACAGCGGGAGCAAACAATGAGCAGTTCTTC.

The chain joins TRBV5-1 to TRBJ2-7, with no clear D. CDR1 is SGHRS and CDR2 is YFSETQ in the germline V gene. The length of the CDR3 is 14 residues. The ends were cut back, 2 bases at V and 5 bases at J, with 14 bases in the middle. The CDR3 sequence is CASSLEQLGDEQYF. The CDR3 DNA sequence: TGCGCCAGCAGCTTAGAACAGCTAGGCGACGAGCAGTACTTC.

The CDR3 DNA follows: TGCAGCGCAGATTCCAATGAGCAGTTCTTC. Its translation: CSADSNEQFF. This chain connects TRBV29-1 to TRBJ2-1, with D hard to call. Germline-derived CDR1 and CDR2 are SQVTM and ANQGSEA. V was cut by 7 bases and J by 6 bases, with 7 bases left in between. This CDR3 has 10 amino acids.

The rearrangement joins TRBV11-2 to TRBJ1-4; TRBD1 might be the D (6 bases). With 2 bases removed from V and 5 bases from J, the gap between germline ends came to 21 bases. The CDR3 spans 18 residues. Germline V gene data show CDR1 as SGHAT and CDR2 as FQNNGV. DNA of the CDR3: TGTGCCAGCAGCTTATACAGGGATCCAATCAGCCAGAATGAAAAACTGTTTTTT. It yields the protein CASSLYRDPISQNEKLFF.

V usage is TRBV14 and J usage is TRBJ1-1; 8 nucleotides agree with TRBD1. Germline V gives CDR1 SGHDN, CDR2 FVKESK. Trimming at V came to 0 bases and at J to 10 bases, leaving 7 bases not matched to a gene. The CDR3 consists of 14 residues. This chain's CDR3 is CASSQEAGGERAFF. The CDR3 nucleotides read TGTGCCAGCAGCCAAGAAGCAGGGGGCGAAAGAGCTTTCTTT.

The CDR3 DNA reads TGTGCCAGTACATCGACAGGGGCTAATGAAAAACTGTTTTTT. Translation: CASTSTGANEKLFF. The genes are TRBV19 and TRBJ1-4; 8 bases agree with TRBD1. Germline assignment: CDR1 LNHDA and CDR2 SQIVND (reference sequence). The CDR3 extends over 14 amino acids. V gave up 7 bases and J gave up 3 bases; unmatched junction bases: 4.

V gene TRBV28 combines with J gene TRBJ2-1; D remains ambiguous. Per the germline V gene, CDR1 is MDHEN and CDR2 is SYDVKM. There are 14 residues in the CDR3. V was clipped by 6 bases and J by 1 base, with 10 bases between them. Here the CDR3 reads CASRPDLSYNEQFF. The DNA for the CDR3 is TGTGCCAGCAGACCGGACCTTTCCTACAATGAGCAGTTCTTC.

V is TRBV4-2 and J is TRBJ2-7, with D perhaps TRBD1 (6 bases). V lost 0 bases and J lost 0, with 18 bases in between. The germline V gene encodes CDR1 LGHNA and CDR2 YNFKEQ. The CDR3 totals 18 residues. The CDR3 region has the DNA TGTGCCAGCAGCCAAGATAGGGGGTTGGGTTTGACCTCCTACGAGCAGTACTTC. It yields the protein CASSQDRGLGLTSYEQYF.